This TCR beta chain was recovered during a study of T cell repertoires in cytomegalovirus infection. The wider study: Indications of both CMV infection and matching HLA type were provided by public TCR beta signatures.

Whole-study findings and limits: There were HLA-C-restricted CMV-specific TCR beta clonotypes dominating the ex vivo response.

As concerns this clonotype: Its antigen is not identified.

V dropped 2 bases and J dropped 5; count of bases not matched to a gene: 4. Germline V gene sequence: CDR1 ENHRY, CDR2 SYGVKD. The CDR3 loop spans 14 amino acids. One entry per CDR3 protein, called by TCRdb with MiXCR from the reads. The profile shows fewer than 200,000 distinct CDR3 sequences, 13% to 15% of them singletons. Sequencing was done on a sample of PBMCs. The TCR comes from a human donor in good health (CMV status not recorded). Some clones in this sample may be carry-over from other donors' samples. The chain employs TRBV10-3 and TRBJ2-7; 9 positions agree with TRBD2. CDR3 bases: TGTGCCATCAGTGAGGCTAGCGGGATCCACGAGCAGTACTTC. Its protein product is CAISEASGIHEQYF.